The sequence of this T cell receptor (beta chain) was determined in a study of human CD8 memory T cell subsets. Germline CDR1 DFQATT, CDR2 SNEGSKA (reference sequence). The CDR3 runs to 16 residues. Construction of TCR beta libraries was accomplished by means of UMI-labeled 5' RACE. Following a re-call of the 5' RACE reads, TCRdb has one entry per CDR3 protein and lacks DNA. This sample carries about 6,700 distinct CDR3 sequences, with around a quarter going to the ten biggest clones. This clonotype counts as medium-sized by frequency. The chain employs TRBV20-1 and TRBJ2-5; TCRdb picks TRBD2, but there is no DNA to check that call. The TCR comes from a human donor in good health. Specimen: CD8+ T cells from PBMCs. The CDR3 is CSARPNRLEIQETQYF.